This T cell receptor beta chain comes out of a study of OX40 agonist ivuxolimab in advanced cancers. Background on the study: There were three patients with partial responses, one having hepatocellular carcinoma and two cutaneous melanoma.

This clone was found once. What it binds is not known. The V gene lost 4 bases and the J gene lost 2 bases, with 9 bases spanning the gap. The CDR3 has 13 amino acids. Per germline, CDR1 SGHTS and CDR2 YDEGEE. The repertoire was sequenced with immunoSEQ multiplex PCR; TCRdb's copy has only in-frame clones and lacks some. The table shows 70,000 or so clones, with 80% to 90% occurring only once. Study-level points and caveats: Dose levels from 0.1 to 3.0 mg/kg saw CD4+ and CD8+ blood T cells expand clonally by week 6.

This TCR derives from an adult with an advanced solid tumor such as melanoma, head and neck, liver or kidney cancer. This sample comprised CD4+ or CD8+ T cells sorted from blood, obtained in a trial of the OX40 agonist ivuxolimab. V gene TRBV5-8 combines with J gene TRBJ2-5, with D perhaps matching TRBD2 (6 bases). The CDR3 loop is CASSRGSQETQYF. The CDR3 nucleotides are TGTGCCAGCAGCCGGGGGTCTCAAGAGACCCAGTACTTC.